This is a list of T cell receptor beta chains from one sample in a study of PD-1 blockade in classical Hodgkin lymphoma. Sequencing used immunoSEQ multiplex PCR; TCRdb keeps in-frame clones, though not all of them. The data show 40,000 to 45,000 clones, 78% seen once. The sequences come from peripheral blood mononuclear cells (PBMCs), collected at baseline. The receptor set was obtained from a human donor with classical Hodgkin lymphoma. The CDR3 runs from the conserved cysteine through the conserved F or W. D genes are given only for firm matches. Clone size is shown for a subset of rows, as once, few, many or a class of expanded clone.

TRBV4-3,16,TRBD1,TRBJ2-7,NA,CASSQDYRGIAYEQYF,TGCGCCAGCAGCCAAGATTACAGGGGGATTGCCTACGAGCAGTACTTC
TRBV4-1,16,TRBD1,TRBJ2-7,NA,CASSQGTTGVSYEQYF,TGCGCCAGCAGCCAGGGGACCACAGGGGTCTCCTACGAGCAGTACTTC
TRBV4-2,13,NA,TRBJ1-1,NA,CASSQELGFEAFF,TGTGCCAGCAGCCAAGAATTAGGGTTTGAAGCTTTCTTT
TRBV7-8,16,NA,TRBJ1-4,NA,CASSSSLAPRGEKLFF,TGTGCCAGCAGCTCGTCGCTCGCCCCCCGTGGTGAAAAACTGTTTTTT
TRBV28,13,NA,TRBJ2-1,once,CASGLRSYNEQFF,TGTGCCAGCGGCCTCAGGTCCTACAATGAGCAGTTCTTC
TRBV4-3,14,NA,TRBJ2-3,NA,CASSQDPATDTQYF,TGCGCCAGCAGCCAAGATCCCGCGACAGATACGCAGTATTTT
TRBV2,15,TRBD2,TRBJ2-2,NA,CASSDLAGGTGELFF,TGTGCCAGCAGTGATTTAGCGGGGGGGACCGGGGAGCTGTTTTTT
TRBV7-7,13,NA,TRBJ1-5,NA,CASSLSSNQPQHF,TGTGCCAGCAGCTTAAGCAGCAATCAGCCCCAGCATTTT
TRBV15,13,NA,TRBJ2-7,NA,CATSRDPRDEQYF,TGTGCCACCAGCAGAGATCCCCGAGACGAGCAGTACTTC
TRBV19,16,NA,TRBJ1-3,NA,CASRKTAASSGNTIYF,TGTGCCAGTAGGAAGACGGCAGCAAGCTCTGGAAACACCATATATTTT
TRBV14,18,TRBD1,TRBJ1-4,NA,CASSQNRGGYPTNEKLFF,TGTGCCAGCAGCCAAAACAGGGGGGGCTATCCAACTAATGAAAAACTGTTTTTT
TRBV2,14,TRBD1,TRBJ1-2,NA,CASSEAGRGNGYTF,TGTGCCAGCAGTGAAGCGGGCAGGGGGAATGGCTACACCTTC
TRBV30,13,NA,TRBJ1-5,NA,CAWSVQARGPQHF,TGTGCCTGGAGTGTACAGGCAAGAGGGCCCCAGCATTTT
TRBV7-2,14,NA,TRBJ2-5,NA,CASSLLYGEETQYF,TGTGCCAGCAGCTTATTGTACGGGGAAGAGACCCAGTACTTC
TRBV27,13,NA,TRBJ1-5,NA,CASSKGWDQPQHF,TGTGCCAGCAGCAAGGGTTGGGATCAGCCCCAGCATTTT
TRBV7-8,17,NA,TRBJ2-7,NA,CASSLGAQGILTYEQYF,TGTGCCAGCAGCTTAGGCGCACAGGGTATACTAACTTACGAGCAGTACTTC